This entry lists 27 T cell receptor beta chains sequenced from one sample in a study of early T cells in non-severe SARS-CoV-2 infection. TCRdb processed the 5' RACE reads anew with MiXCR; each CDR3 protein has one entry. The table lists 70,000 to 75,000 distinct CDR3 sequences, over 9% of them singletons. The sequencing input was whole blood. The receptors were sampled from an adult who was a healthcare worker with PCR-confirmed SARS-CoV-2 infection or an uninfected control (not recorded which).

This clonotype was detected only a few times. The chain employs TRBV5-1 and TRBJ2-3, with 11 positions matching TRBD2. The CDR3 length is 16 residues. CDR1 SGHRS and CDR2 YFSETQ come from the germline V gene. J gave up 2 bases and V 1 base, and 3 bases lay outside the gene matches. This chain's CDR3 is CASSLLAGGLTDTQYF. The CDR3 DNA reads TGCGCCAGCAGCTTGCTAGCGGGAGGCCTCACAGATACGCAGTATTTT.

The chain has TRBV29-1 and TRBJ2-7; TRBD1 matches 8 bases. The CDR3 spans 13 residues. CDR1 is SQVTM, CDR2 ANQGSEA, per germline. V was clipped by 6 bases and J by 4 bases; unmatched bases: 8. This CDR3 reads CSVQGAQGYEQYF. As DNA, the CDR3 is TGCAGCGTGCAGGGGGCGCAGGGTTACGAGCAGTACTTC.

The chain carries TRBV6-5 and TRBJ1-3; TRBD1 aligns across 7 bases. The CDR3 totals 15 residues. Germline V gene lookup returns CDR1 MNHEY and CDR2 SVGAGI. V shed 5 bases and J 0 bases; nucleotides not matched to a gene: 4. CDR3 nucleotides: TGTGCCAGCAGTCCGGACAGGTACTCTGGAAACACCATATATTTT. Protein product: CASSPDRYSGNTIYF.

This clonotype was counted between two and nine times. This chain uses TRBV11-2 with TRBJ2-5; 7 nucleotides agree with TRBD1. Germline V gene sequence: CDR1 SGHAT, CDR2 FQNNGV. With V trimmed by 0 bases and J by 5 bases, 12 bases remained unmatched. This CDR3 contains 17 residues. This CDR3 is CASSLDLRERGPETQYF. In DNA form, the CDR3 reads TGTGCCAGCAGCTTAGATCTAAGAGAAAGGGGGCCCGAGACCCAGTACTTC.

This clonotype turned up a few times. J is TRBJ2-1 and V is TRBV5-1, with a weak D call TRBD1 (5 bases). The CDR3 extends over 15 amino acids. The germline gives CDR1 SGHRS, CDR2 YFSETQ. Trimming removed 2 bases from V and 0 bases from J, with 9 bases in between. CDR3 in amino acids: CASSLQASSYNEQFF. The CDR3 nucleotides are TGCGCCAGCAGCTTACAGGCAAGCTCCTACAATGAGCAGTTCTTC.

This clonotype was observed at least ten times. The chain recombines TRBV7-9 with TRBJ1-4; no definite D call. CDR1 and CDR2 (germline): SEHNR, FQNEAQ (reference sequence). CDR3 length equals 12 residues. V was clipped by 5 bases and J by 7 bases, with 8 bases between them. CDR3 bases: TGTGCCAGCAGCGTAGGTCCTGAAAAACTGTTTTTT. This sequence encodes CASSVGPEKLFF.

V gene TRBV29-1 combines with J gene TRBJ2-5; TRBD1 is a possible D gene (5 bases). This CDR3 spans 12 amino acids. The V end was cut by 4 bases, the J end by 4 bases, with 10 bases between. The germline gives CDR1 SQVTM, CDR2 ANQGSEA. The CDR3, as DNA: TGCAGCGTTGTCGGTGGGGCAGAGACCCAGTACTTC. This codes for CSVVGGAETQYF. Based on the CDR3 plus reference TRBV29-1 and TRBJ2-5, the full variable domain is SAVISQKPSRDICQRGTSLTIQCQVDSQVTMMFWYRQQPGQSLTLIATANQGSEATYESGFVIDKFPISRPNLTFSTLTVSNMSPEDSSIYLCSVVGGAETQYFGPGTRLLVL.

This clonotype appeared a few times. DNA for the CDR3: TGTGCCAGCAGCCAAGCCGCCGGAGCTACTTACGAGCAGTACTTC. Amino acids: CASSQAAGATYEQYF. This chain joins TRBV14 and TRBJ2-7; unclear D gene. The V end lost 1 base, the J end lost 4 bases, and 14 bases lay between the germline ends. CDR3 size: 15 residues. The germline V gene has CDR1 SGHDN and CDR2 FVKESK.

This clonotype was detected ten times or more. The J gene is TRBJ2-1, the V gene TRBV11-3; TRBD1 agrees at 8 bases. This CDR3 has 13 amino acids. Per germline, CDR1 SGHNT and CDR2 YENEEA. The V gene end was trimmed by 3 bases and the J gene end by 10 bases; junction bases not matched to a gene: 5. In nucleotides, the CDR3 is TGTGCCAGCAGCTTTGACAGGGGAAGGGAGCAGTTCTTC. It codes for CASSFDRGREQFF.

This clonotype was detected ten times or more. This sequence joins TRBV5-1 and TRBJ1-2, with no clear D. This CDR3 is 15 amino acids long. Trimming pared 0 bases from V and 2 bases from J, leaving 11 bases between. The V gene's germline CDR1 is SGHRS and CDR2 YFSETQ. The CDR3 region has the DNA TGCGCCAGCAGCTTGGGTCTGGGTCCCAACTATGGCTACACCTTC. Translated: CASSLGLGPNYGYTF. The whole variable domain, remainder taken from reference TRBV5-1 and TRBJ1-2, is KAGVTQTPRYLIKTRGQQVTLSCSPISGHRSVSWYQQTPGQGLQFLFEYFSETQRNKGNFPGRFSGRQFSNSRSEMNVSTLELGDSALYLCASSLGLGPNYGYTFGSGTRLTVV.

There are many counts of this clonotype. V and J are TRBV28 and TRBJ2-3; perhaps TRBD2 as D (6 bases). The germline CDR1 and CDR2 sequences are MDHEN and SYDVKM. There are 14 residues in the CDR3. Trimming removed 5 bases from V and 4 bases from J, with 13 bases in between. CDR3 region: CASSPGDFPDTQYF. For the CDR3, the DNA is TGTGCCAGCAGTCCTGGGGACTTTCCAGATACGCAGTATTTT.

This clonotype was counted between two and nine times. The chain is built from TRBV7-9 and TRBJ2-5; TRBD2 matches 12 bases. The CDR3 covers 20 residues. From germline, CDR1 is SEHNR and CDR2 FQNEAQ (reference sequence). The J segment lost 0 bases and the V segment lost 1 base, leaving 12 bases of the junction unmatched. The CDR3 region has the DNA TGTGCCAGCAGCTTAGGTCCCACTAGCGGGAGGACTACTTACCAAGAGACCCAGTACTTC. As protein: CASSLGPTSGRTTYQETQYF.

This clonotype was recorded at least ten times. The chain joins TRBV20-1 to TRBJ2-7; 8 bases fit TRBD2. The J segment lost 0 bases and the V segment lost 5 bases, leaving 9 bases of the junction unmatched. The CDR3 sequence is 15 residues long. CDR1 and CDR2 (germline): DFQATT, SNEGSKA (reference sequence). CDR3 protein: CSAWGLAGSSYEQYF. CDR3 DNA: TGCAGTGCTTGGGGGCTAGCGGGTAGCTCCTACGAGCAGTACTTC.

This clonotype has just a few counts. The rearrangement links TRBV5-6 to TRBJ1-1; no firm D call. Trimming removed 2 bases at V and 1 base at J, with 6 bases between. This CDR3 has 13 residues. CDR1 and CDR2 from the germline V gene are SGHDT and YYEEEE. CDR3 nucleotides: TGTGCCAGCAGCTTTGCACCGAACACTGAAGCTTTCTTT. It specifies CASSFAPNTEAFF.

This clonotype was observed many times. The V gene is TRBV12-3 or TRBV12-4, the J gene TRBJ1-1; no reliable D call. The CDR3 totals 15 residues. The germline V and J ends were trimmed by 6 bases and 2 bases, with 16 bases remaining between them. The CDR3 is CASSVLGRPNTEAFF. The CDR3 nucleotides read TGTGCCAGCAGCGTCCTTGGCAGGCCAAACACTGAAGCTTTCTTT.

The chain couples TRBV9 to TRBJ2-3; D remains unclear. The germline CDR1 and CDR2 sequences are SGDLS and YYNGEE. Trimming took off 0 bases at V and 6 bases at J, with 8 bases between the two ends. The CDR3 is made up of 13 amino acids. DNA for the CDR3: TGTGCCAGCAGCGTAGGGGCAGGTGATACGCAGTATTTT. This gives the protein CASSVGAGDTQYF.

This clonotype came up many times. The chain uses TRBV6-6 and TRBJ2-5, with D possibly being TRBD2 (5 bases). Looked up from germline, CDR1 is MNHNY and CDR2 is SVGAGI (reference sequence). This CDR3 has 14 residues. Deletions cut 2 bases from V and 5 bases from J, with 12 bases between. Here the CDR3 reads CASSYKGGLETQYF. CDR3 bases: TGTGCCAGCAGTTACAAAGGAGGATTGGAGACCCAGTACTTC.

This clonotype was seen ten or more times. The rearrangement uses TRBV27 and TRBJ2-1; 12 bases are shared with TRBD2. CDR1 and CDR2 from the germline V gene are MNHEY and SMNVEV (reference sequence). This CDR3 contains 15 residues. V shed 3 bases, J shed 10 bases, and the junction held 7 bases outside the gene matches. This CDR3 is CASSFRLAGAGEQFF. DNA of the CDR3: TGTGCCAGCAGTTTCCGACTAGCGGGAGCTGGGGAGCAGTTCTTC.

The table lists this clonotype with many counts. The V and J genes are TRBV20-1 and TRBJ2-5, with a possible D match to TRBD2 (6 bases). Germline CDR1 is DFQATT and CDR2 is SNEGSKA (reference sequence). The ends were cut back, 5 bases at V and 2 bases at J, with 12 bases in the middle. This CDR3 has 13 residues. CDR3 loop: CSAVARGQETQYF. DNA for the CDR3: TGCAGTGCTGTGGCCCGGGGGCAAGAGACCCAGTACTTC.

The table lists this clonotype with a few counts. V usage is TRBV19 and J usage is TRBJ2-1; TRBD1 agrees at 8 bases. Germline V gives CDR1 LNHDA, CDR2 SQIVND (reference sequence). V trimming: 5 bases; J trimming: 10 bases; junction bases outside the gene matches: 1. The CDR3 is 11 amino acids. The CDR3 coding sequence is TGTGCCAGTAGTCGGGACAGGGAGCAGTTCTTC. This encodes CASSRDREQFF.

The chain recombines TRBV7-3 with TRBJ2-5; 9 bases fit TRBD2. Germline CDR1 SGHTA, CDR2 FQGTGA. The CDR3 has 13 amino acids. V dropped 6 bases and J dropped 5; count of bases not matched to a gene: 4. The CDR3 region is CASSYSGSETQYF. CDR3 bases: TGTGCCAGCAGTTATAGCGGGAGTGAGACCCAGTACTTC.

This clonotype was recorded at least ten times. The rearrangement links TRBV20-1 to TRBJ2-3; 7 bases are a match to TRBD2. Germline trimming cut 4 bases from V and 1 base from J; bases unmatched to any gene: 17. CDR3 length: 18 amino acids. Germline loops: CDR1 DFQATT, CDR2 SNEGSKA (reference sequence). The CDR3 coding sequence is TGCAGTGCTACTCTAGATCCTCGGTTGGGGGGGGGCACAGATACGCAGTATTTT. Translated, it gives CSATLDPRLGGGTDTQYF.

This clonotype appeared many times. The V call is TRBV29-1, the J call TRBJ2-1, with 7 positions matching TRBD2. The V gene's germline CDR1 is SQVTM and CDR2 ANQGSEA. Trimming at V came to 7 bases and at J to 3 bases, leaving 6 bases not matched to a gene. This CDR3 is built from 13 residues. The CDR3 nucleotides read TGCAGCGCCGGGGAGGGGCACTACAATGAGCAGTTCTTC. It codes for CSAGEGHYNEQFF.

In its sample, this clonotype was seen many times. The V and J genes are TRBV7-2 and TRBJ1-1; D is possibly TRBD1 (5 bases). Deletions cut 2 bases from V and 7 bases from J, with 11 bases between. The CDR3 consists of 13 residues. Per germline, CDR1 SGHTA and CDR2 FQGNSA. CDR3 DNA sequence: TGTGCCAGCAGCTTATATTACGGGGGTGAAGCTTTCTTT. This codes for CASSLYYGGEAFF.

CDR3 sequence reads: CSVGAGDFEQYF. DNA for the CDR3: TGCAGCGTTGGGGCAGGGGATTTCGAGCAGTACTTC. This chain connects TRBV29-1 to TRBJ2-7; D may be TRBD1 (6 bases). Trimming took off 4 bases at V and 6 bases at J, with 13 bases between the two ends. This CDR3 is built from 12 residues. Germline values: CDR1 SQVTM, CDR2 ANQGSEA.

This clonotype was observed a few times. This chain connects TRBV5-6 to TRBJ1-5; the D gene is possibly TRBD1 (6 bases). Trimming shortened V by 1 base and J by 5 bases, and 10 bases separated the two germline ends. CDR1 and CDR2 (germline): SGHDT, YYEEEE. This CDR3 has 14 amino acids. CDR3 residues: CASSLWGPDQPQHF. CDR3 nucleotides: TGTGCCAGCAGCTTGTGGGGGCCAGATCAGCCCCAGCATTTT. The variable domain in full, completed from reference TRBV5-6 and TRBJ1-5, reads DAGVTQSPTHLIKTRGQQVTLRCSPKSGHDTVSWYQQALGQGPQFIFQYYEEEERQRGNFPDRFSGHQFPNYSSELNVNALLLGDSALYLCASSLWGPDQPQHFGDGTRLSIL.

The V and J genes are TRBV20-1 and TRBJ1-2; no firm D call. CDR3 size: 14 residues. Per germline, CDR1 DFQATT and CDR2 SNEGSKA (reference sequence). Trimming removed 0 bases from V and 5 bases from J, with 13 bases in between. The CDR3 spells CSARDIKLVYGYTF. CDR3 DNA: TGCAGTGCTAGAGATATAAAGTTAGTGTATGGCTACACCTTC.